This T cell receptor beta chain was captured in a study of cytomegalovirus exposure and HLA in healthy donors. Assay used: immunoSEQ multiplex PCR; TCRdb lists only in-frame clones, some missing. Among about 240,000 clones listed, approximately 86% were seen once. The V end was cut by 0 bases, the J end by 2 bases, with 9 bases between. CDR3 length equals 14 residues. Looked up from germline, CDR1 is SGHRS and CDR2 is YFSETQ. Sequenced input: PBMCs. The TCR was taken from a woman aged 25 to 39 in good health and CMV-seropositive. The rearrangement links TRBV5-1 to TRBJ2-7, with D possibly being TRBD2 (6 bases). The CDR3 sequence: CASSLGLGPYEQYF. CDR3 coding DNA: TGCGCCAGCAGCTTGGGACTAGGGCCCTACGAGCAGTACTTC.